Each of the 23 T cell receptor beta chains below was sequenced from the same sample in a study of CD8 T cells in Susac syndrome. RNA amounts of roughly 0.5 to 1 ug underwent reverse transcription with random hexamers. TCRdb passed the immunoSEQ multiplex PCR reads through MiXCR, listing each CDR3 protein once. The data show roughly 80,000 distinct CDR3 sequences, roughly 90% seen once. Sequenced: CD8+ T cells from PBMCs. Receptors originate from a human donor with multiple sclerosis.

The CDR3 reads CASSLWQGDAQPQHF. For the CDR3, the DNA is TGTGCCAGCAGTTTGTGGCAGGGGGATGCTCAGCCCCAGCATTTT. V usage is TRBV28 and J usage is TRBJ1-5; 7 bases map to TRBD1. The germline gives CDR1 MDHEN, CDR2 SYDVKM. This CDR3 is 15 amino acids long. J gave up 6 bases and V 3 bases, and 8 bases lay outside the gene matches. The variable domain in full, completed from reference TRBV28 and TRBJ1-5, reads DVKVTQSSRYLVKRTGEKVFLECVQDMDHENMFWYRQDPGLGLRLIYFSYDVKMKEKGDIPEGYSVSREKKERFSLILESASTNQTSMYLCASSLWQGDAQPQHFGDGTRLSIL.

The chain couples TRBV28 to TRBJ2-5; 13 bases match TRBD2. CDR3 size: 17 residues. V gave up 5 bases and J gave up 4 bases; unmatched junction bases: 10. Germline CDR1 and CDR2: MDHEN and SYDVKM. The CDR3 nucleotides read TGTGCCAGCAGTCCAAGGACTAGCGGGAGAAACGGAGAGACCCAGTACTTC. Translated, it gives CASSPRTSGRNGETQYF.

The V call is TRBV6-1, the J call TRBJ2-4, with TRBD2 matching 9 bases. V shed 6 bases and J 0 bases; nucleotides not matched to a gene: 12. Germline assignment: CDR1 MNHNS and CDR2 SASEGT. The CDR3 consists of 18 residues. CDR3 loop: CASSPLAGSVGAKNIQYF. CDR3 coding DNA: TGTGCCAGCAGCCCCCTAGCGGGGTCGGTGGGAGCCAAAAACATTCAGTACTTC.

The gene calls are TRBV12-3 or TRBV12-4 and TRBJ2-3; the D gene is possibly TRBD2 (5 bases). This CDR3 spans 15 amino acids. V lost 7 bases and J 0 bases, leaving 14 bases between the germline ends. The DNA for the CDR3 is TGTGCCAGCACCCCTCAGTCGGGGAGCACAGATACGCAGTATTTT. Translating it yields CASTPQSGSTDTQYF.

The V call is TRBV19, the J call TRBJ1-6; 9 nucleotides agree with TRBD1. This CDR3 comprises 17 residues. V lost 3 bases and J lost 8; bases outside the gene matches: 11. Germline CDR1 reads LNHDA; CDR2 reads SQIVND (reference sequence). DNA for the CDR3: TGTGCCAGTAGTATGGTGTCGTTGGGACAGGGCCATTCACCCCTCCACTTT. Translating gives CASSMVSLGQGHSPLHF.

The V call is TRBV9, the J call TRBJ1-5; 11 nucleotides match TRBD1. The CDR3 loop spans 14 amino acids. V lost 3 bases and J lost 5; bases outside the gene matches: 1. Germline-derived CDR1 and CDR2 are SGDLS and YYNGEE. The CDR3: CASSAGQGDQPQHF. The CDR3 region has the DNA TGTGCCAGCAGCGCGGGACAGGGGGATCAGCCCCAGCATTTT.

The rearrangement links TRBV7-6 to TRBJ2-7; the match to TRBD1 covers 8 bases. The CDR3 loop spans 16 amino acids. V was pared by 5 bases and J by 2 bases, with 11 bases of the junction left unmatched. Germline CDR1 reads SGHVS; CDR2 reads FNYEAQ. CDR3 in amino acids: CASSARTGLNPYEQYF. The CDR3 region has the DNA TGTGCCAGCAGCGCAAGGACAGGGTTAAATCCCTACGAGCAGTACTTC.

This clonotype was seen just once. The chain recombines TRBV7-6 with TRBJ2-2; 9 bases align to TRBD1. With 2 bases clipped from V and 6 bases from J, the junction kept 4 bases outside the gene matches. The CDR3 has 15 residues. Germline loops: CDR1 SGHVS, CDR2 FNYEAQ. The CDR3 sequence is CASSLSGTGPGELFF. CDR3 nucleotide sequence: TGTGCCAGCAGCTTAAGTGGGACAGGGCCCGGGGAGCTGTTTTTT. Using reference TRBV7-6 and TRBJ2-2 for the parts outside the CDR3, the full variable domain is GAGVSQSPRYKVTKRGQDVALRCDPISGHVSLYWYRQALGQGPEFLTYFNYEAQQDKSGLPNDRFSAERPEGSISTLTIQRTEQRDSAMYRCASSLSGTGPGELFFGEGSRLTVL.

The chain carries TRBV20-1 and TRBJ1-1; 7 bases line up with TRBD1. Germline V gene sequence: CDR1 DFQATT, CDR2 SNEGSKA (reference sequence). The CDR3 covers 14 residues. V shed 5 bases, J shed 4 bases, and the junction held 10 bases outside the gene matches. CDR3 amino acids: CSALTGESFTEAFF. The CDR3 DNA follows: TGCAGTGCTCTTACAGGGGAAAGCTTCACTGAAGCTTTCTTT.

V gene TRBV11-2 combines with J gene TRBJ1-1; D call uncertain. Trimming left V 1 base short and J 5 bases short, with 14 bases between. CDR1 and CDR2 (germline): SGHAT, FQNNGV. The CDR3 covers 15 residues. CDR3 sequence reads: CASSLGLGGKTEAFF. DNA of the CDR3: TGTGCCAGCAGCTTAGGGTTGGGAGGGAAAACTGAAGCTTTCTTT.

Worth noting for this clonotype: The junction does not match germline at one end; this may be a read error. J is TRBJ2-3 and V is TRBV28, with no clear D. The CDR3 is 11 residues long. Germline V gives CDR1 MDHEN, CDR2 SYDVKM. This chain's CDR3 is CTSSLSWTQYF. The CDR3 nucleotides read TGCACCAGCAGTTTATCATGGACGCAGTATTTT. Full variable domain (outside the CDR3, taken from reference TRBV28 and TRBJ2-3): DVKVTQSSRYLVKRTGEKVFLECVQDMDHENMFWYRQDPGLGLRLIYFSYDVKMKEKGDIPEGYSVSREKKERFSLILESASTNQTSMYLCTSSLSWTQYFGPGTRLTVL.

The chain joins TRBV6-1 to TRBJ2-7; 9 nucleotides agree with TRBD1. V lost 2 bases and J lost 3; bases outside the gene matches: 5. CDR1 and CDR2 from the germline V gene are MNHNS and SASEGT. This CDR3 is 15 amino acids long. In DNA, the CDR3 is TGTGCCAGCAGTGAACCCTGGGACAGGGACTACGAGCAGTACTTC. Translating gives CASSEPWDRDYEQYF.

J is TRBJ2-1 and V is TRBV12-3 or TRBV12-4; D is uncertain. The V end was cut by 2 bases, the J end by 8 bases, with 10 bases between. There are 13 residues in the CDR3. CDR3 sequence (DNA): TGTGCCAGCAGTTTATACCGGGTCTATGAGCAGTTCTTC. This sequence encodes CASSLYRVYEQFF.

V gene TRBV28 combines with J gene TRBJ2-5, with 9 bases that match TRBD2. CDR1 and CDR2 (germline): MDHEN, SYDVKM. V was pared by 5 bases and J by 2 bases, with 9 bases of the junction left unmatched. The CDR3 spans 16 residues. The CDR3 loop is CASSPRLAEAQETQYF. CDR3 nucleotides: TGTGCCAGCAGTCCGCGACTAGCGGAGGCGCAAGAGACCCAGTACTTC.

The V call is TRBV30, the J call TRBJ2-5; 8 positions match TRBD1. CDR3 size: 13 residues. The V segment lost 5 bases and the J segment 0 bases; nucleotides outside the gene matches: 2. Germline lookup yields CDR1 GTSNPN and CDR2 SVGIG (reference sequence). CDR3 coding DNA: TGTGCCTGGGCGGACAGGGACCAAGAGACCCAGTACTTC. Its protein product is CAWADRDQETQYF.

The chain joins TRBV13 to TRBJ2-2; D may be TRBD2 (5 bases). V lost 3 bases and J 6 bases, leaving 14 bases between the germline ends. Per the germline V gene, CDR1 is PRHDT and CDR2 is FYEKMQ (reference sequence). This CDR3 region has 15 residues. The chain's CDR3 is CASSFPAPGAGELFF. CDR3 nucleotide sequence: TGTGCCAGCAGCTTCCCCGCCCCCGGGGCCGGGGAGCTGTTTTTT.

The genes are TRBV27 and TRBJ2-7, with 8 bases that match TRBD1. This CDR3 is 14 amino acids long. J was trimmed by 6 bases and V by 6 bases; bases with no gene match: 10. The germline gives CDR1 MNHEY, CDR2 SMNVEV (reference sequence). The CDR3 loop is CASSPGQGVGEQYF. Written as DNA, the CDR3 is TGTGCCAGCAGCCCTGGACAGGGTGTGGGCGAGCAGTACTTC.

Here the CDR3 reads CASSWGHLNTEAFF. The CDR3, as DNA: TGCGCCAGCAGCTGGGGACATTTGAACACTGAAGCTTTCTTT. The chain employs TRBV5-1 and TRBJ1-1, with D perhaps TRBD1 (6 bases). The germline V and J ends were trimmed by 3 bases and 0 bases, with 9 bases remaining between them. This CDR3 has 14 residues. Germline V gene lookup returns CDR1 SGHRS and CDR2 YFSETQ.

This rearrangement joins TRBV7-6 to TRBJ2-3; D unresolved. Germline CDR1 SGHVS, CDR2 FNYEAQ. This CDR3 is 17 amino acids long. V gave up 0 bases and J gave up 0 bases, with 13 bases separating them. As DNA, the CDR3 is TGTGCCAGCAGCTTAGCACCTAGGACGGTTAGCACAGATACGCAGTATTTT. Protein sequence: CASSLAPRTVSTDTQYF.

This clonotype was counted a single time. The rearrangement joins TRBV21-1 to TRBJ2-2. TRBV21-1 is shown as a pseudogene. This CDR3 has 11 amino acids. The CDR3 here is CASSVHRELFF. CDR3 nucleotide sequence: TGTGCCAGCAGCGTGCATAGGGAGCTGTTTTTT.

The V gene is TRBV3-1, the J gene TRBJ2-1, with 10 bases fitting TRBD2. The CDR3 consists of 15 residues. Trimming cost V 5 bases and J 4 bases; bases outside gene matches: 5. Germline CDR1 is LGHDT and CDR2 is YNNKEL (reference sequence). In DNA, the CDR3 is TGTGCCAGCAGCACCGGGACTAGCGTTTACAATGAGCAGTTCTTC. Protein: CASSTGTSVYNEQFF.

CDR3 residues: CASSNGSPFQDIQYF. CDR3 nucleotide sequence: TGTGCCAGCAGCAACGGCAGCCCGTTTCAGGACATTCAGTACTTC. This chain joins TRBV5-4 and TRBJ2-4, with no clear D. CDR1 SGHNT and CDR2 YYREEE come from the germline V gene (reference sequence). CDR3 size: 15 residues. V was trimmed by 4 bases and J by 8 bases, leaving 19 bases between them.

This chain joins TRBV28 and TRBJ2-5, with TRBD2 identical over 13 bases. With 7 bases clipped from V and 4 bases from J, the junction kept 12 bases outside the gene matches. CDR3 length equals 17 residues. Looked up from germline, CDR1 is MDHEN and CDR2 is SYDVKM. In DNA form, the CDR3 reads TGTGCCAGCAACGAGAGGACTAGCGGGGGCTTTGGAGAGACCCAGTACTTC. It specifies CASNERTSGGFGETQYF.